The 28 T cell receptor beta chains below were found in one sample sequenced in a study of CD8+CD57+ T cells in acquired aplastic anemia. According to the study, genomic DNA was the template for TCR beta VDJ and CDR3 profiling. TCRdb re-analysed the reads in MiXCR, keeping a single row per CDR3 protein. This table has about 210,000 distinct CDR3 sequences, roughly 55% appearing once. The sample comprised sorted CD4+, CD8+, or CD8+CD57+ T cells (not recorded which) from PBMCs. The receptors shown here come from a human donor in good health.

Ten or more counts support this clonotype. The rearrangement links TRBV5-1 to TRBJ1-1; possibly TRBD1 for D (5 bases). The V end lost 4 bases, the J end lost 1 base, and 14 bases lay between the germline ends. The CDR3 spans 15 residues. The germline V gene has CDR1 SGHRS and CDR2 YFSETQ. The CDR3 DNA reads TGCGCCAGCAGCGCGGGGCTGGTGGGGAACACTGAAGCTTTCTTT. Translation gives CASSAGLVGNTEAFF.

Comment on this clonotype: This may come from a read error, since a much larger clone is one base off. The V and J genes are TRBV20-1 and TRBJ1-3; 10 bases fit TRBD1. The germline V gene encodes CDR1 DFQATT and CDR2 SNEGSKA (reference sequence). The CDR3 is 20 amino acids. As DNA, the CDR3 is TGCAGTGCTAGAGATAGTGCGGGACAGGGGAGATACCTCTCTGAAAACACCATATATTTT. This gives the protein CSARDSAGQGRYLSENTIYF.

This clonotype was counted only a few times. This sequence joins TRBV7-9 and TRBJ2-1, with 9 bases that match TRBD2. Germline lookup yields CDR1 SEHNR and CDR2 FQNEAQ (reference sequence). This CDR3 contains 15 residues. The V gene end was trimmed by 3 bases and the J gene end by 8 bases; junction bases not matched to a gene: 8. CDR3 sequence: CASSLLAGLLHEQFF. In nucleotides, the CDR3 is TGTGCCAGCAGCTTGCTAGCGGGACTACTCCATGAGCAGTTCTTC.

The chain has TRBV7-9 and TRBJ1-2; the D gene is possibly TRBD1 (5 bases). Trimming took 5 bases from V and 8 from J, leaving 18 bases between them. In germline, CDR1 is SEHNR, CDR2 FQNEAQ (reference sequence). The CDR3 covers 14 residues. CDR3 coding DNA: TGTGCCAGCAGCGCTTCCGGGGCAGGACACGGCTACACCTTC. Translation gives CASSASGAGHGYTF.

As to this clonotype: The conserved phenylalanine or tryptophan normally closing the CDR3 is absent here, so this likely arose from a read error. The chain employs TRBV5-1 and TRBJ2-1; tentatively, D is TRBD2 (5 bases). The V end was cut by 0 bases, the J end by 8 bases, with 18 bases between. Germline CDR1 is SGHRS and CDR2 is YFSETQ. There are 16 residues in the CDR3. CDR3 bases: TGCGCCAGCAGCTTGGAAGGAGGTCAGGTGAACGATGAGCAGTTCCTC. This encodes CASSLEGGQVNDEQFL.

The V gene is TRBV2, the J gene TRBJ1-5; D remains ambiguous. The CDR3 is 15 residues long. Germline CDR1 is SNHLY and CDR2 is FYNNEI. V dropped 3 bases and J dropped 5 bases, with 14 bases sitting between them. Written as DNA, the CDR3 is TGTGCCAGCAGTGACCGCACGGGAAGAGATCAGCCCCAGCATTTT. Its protein is CASSDRTGRDQPQHF. The full variable domain, completed using reference TRBV2 and TRBJ1-5, is EPEVTQTPSHQVTQMGQEVILRCVPISNHLYFYWYRQILGQKVEFLVSFYNNEISEKSEIFDDQFSVERPDGSNFTLKIRSTKLEDSAMYFCASSDRTGRDQPQHFGDGTRLSIL.

This clonotype was seen a handful of times. This chain joins TRBV5-8 and TRBJ2-7; D may be TRBD1 (6 bases). V was shortened by 8 bases and J by 2 bases, with 14 bases between the two germline ends. This CDR3 has 13 amino acids. CDR1 SGHTS and CDR2 YDEGEE come from the germline V gene. The CDR3 sequence is CARGTLGPYEQYF. As DNA, the CDR3 is TGTGCCAGGGGGACACTCGGACCCTACGAGCAGTACTTC.

CDR3 sequence: CASSPDGRFGSPLHF. The CDR3, as DNA: TGTGCCAGCAGCCCCGACGGCCGGTTCGGTTCACCCCTCCACTTT. The rearrangement joins TRBV7-9 to TRBJ1-6; D is uncertain. CDR3 length: 15 residues. The V and J ends lost 5 bases and 9 bases respectively, with 17 bases between them. Per the germline V gene, CDR1 is SEHNR and CDR2 is FQNEAQ (reference sequence).

This clonotype occurred many times. This chain connects TRBV6-1 to TRBJ2-1; TRBD2 matches 9 bases. J lost 6 bases, V lost 0 bases, and 3 bases had no gene match. Germline CDR1 is MNHNS and CDR2 is SASEGT. CDR3 length: 15 amino acids. CDR3 loop: CASSEARGLANEQFF. CDR3 nucleotide sequence: TGTGCCAGCAGTGAAGCCAGGGGACTAGCCAATGAGCAGTTCTTC.

A single count supports this clonotype. This CDR3 reads CASSLARPVHEQYF. The DNA of the CDR3 is TGTGCCAGCAGCTTAGCGCGCCCAGTTCACGAGCAGTACTTC. The rearrangement uses TRBV7-8 and TRBJ2-7; no definite D call. The germline CDR1 and CDR2 sequences are SGHVS and FQNEAQ. CDR3 length equals 14 residues. The germline V and J ends were trimmed by 0 bases and 5 bases, with 11 bases remaining between them.

The CDR3 DNA follows: TGTGCCAGCAGCCAGACAGGACTCACTGAAGCTTTCTTT. This sequence encodes CASSQTGLTEAFF. The gene calls are TRBV14 and TRBJ1-1, with a tentative D call TRBD1 (6 bases). The CDR3 is 13 amino acids. Germline CDR1 and CDR2: SGHDN and FVKESK. Trimming removed 3 bases from V and 4 bases from J, with 9 bases in between.

The V and J genes are TRBV7-2 and TRBJ1-3; possible D gene TRBD1, 6 bases. There are 16 residues in the CDR3. V was shortened by 3 bases and J by 0 bases, with 12 bases between the two germline ends. Germline lookup yields CDR1 SGHTA and CDR2 FQGNSA. The CDR3 DNA sequence: TGTGCCAGCAGCTTCGCGGGGGCCCTCTCTGGAAACACCATATATTTT. This encodes CASSFAGALSGNTIYF.

At least ten counts were recorded for this clonotype. This chain connects TRBV10-1 to TRBJ2-1; TRBD2 matches at 10 bases. CDR1 WNHNN and CDR2 SYGVQD come from the germline V gene (reference sequence). Trimming cost V 2 bases and J 9 bases; bases outside gene matches: 4. The CDR3 totals 14 residues. For the CDR3, the DNA is TGCGCCAGCAGTGAGACTAGCGGGGTGGCTGAGCAGTTCTTC. Translating it yields CASSETSGVAEQFF.

This rearrangement joins TRBV5-1 to TRBJ2-3; TRBD2 matches 9 bases. This CDR3 has 14 residues. The trim removed 7 bases at V and 0 bases at J, leaving 3 bases unmatched. The germline CDR1 and CDR2 sequences are SGHRS and YFSETQ. The CDR3 region has the DNA TGCGCCAGCCAAACTAGCGGGAGCACAGATACGCAGTATTTT. Its protein is CASQTSGSTDTQYF. The complete variable domain, with remaining parts taken from reference TRBV5-1 and TRBJ2-3, reads KAGVTQTPRYLIKTRGQQVTLSCSPISGHRSVSWYQQTPGQGLQFLFEYFSETQRNKGNFPGRFSGRQFSNSRSEMNVSTLELGDSALYLCASQTSGSTDTQYFGPGTRLTVL.

This clonotype was counted ten times or more. This chain joins TRBV20-1 and TRBJ2-7; a weak D match, TRBD1 (6 bases). The V end lost 3 bases, the J end lost 1 base, and 13 bases lay between the germline ends. The CDR3 length is 14 residues. CDR1 and CDR2 (germline): DFQATT, SNEGSKA (reference sequence). The chain's CDR3 is CSARPRDISYEQYF. The CDR3 coding sequence is TGCAGTGCTAGGCCCCGGGACATTTCCTACGAGCAGTACTTC.

This clonotype was counted between two and nine times. The junction does not match germline at one end; this may be a read error. The chain is built from TRBV7-7 and TRBJ2-5; D is ambiguous. Germline CDR1 reads SSHAT; CDR2 reads FNYEAQ (reference sequence). The CDR3 length is 13 residues. The CDR3 is CASSPRTGETQYF. DNA for the CDR3: TGTGCTAGCAGCCCAAGGACGGGAGAGACCCAGTACTTC. Using reference TRBV7-7 and TRBJ2-5 for the parts outside the CDR3, the full variable domain is GAGVSQSPRYKVTKRGQDVTLRCDPISSHATLYWYQQALGQGPEFLTYFNYEAQPDKSGLPSDRFSAERPEGSISTLTIQRTEQRDSAMYRCASSPRTGETQYFGPGTRLLVL.

With respect to this clonotype: A much larger clone differs from this one at a single base, so this may be a read error. CDR3 sequence reads: CASGPYAGMVNTEAFF. CDR3 coding DNA: TGCGCCAGCGGCCCCTACGCAGGGATGGTGAACACTGAAGCTTTCTTT. V usage is TRBV4-1 and J usage is TRBJ1-1; TRBD1 might be the D (5 bases). Per the germline V gene, CDR1 is MGHRA and CDR2 is YSYEKL. V lost 8 bases and J 0 bases, leaving 19 bases between the germline ends. This CDR3 is built from 16 residues.

This chain links TRBV20-1 with TRBJ2-7, with D perhaps matching TRBD2 (5 bases). Between the trimmed V and J ends, which lost 5 bases and 1 base, there was a span of 15 bases. Per germline, CDR1 DFQATT and CDR2 SNEGSKA (reference sequence). The CDR3 is made up of 14 amino acids. CDR3 sequence reads: CSAPSRGESYEQYF. The CDR3 bases are TGCAGTGCTCCTAGTCGGGGAGAGTCCTACGAGCAGTACTTC.

This clonotype was picked up many times. This chain uses TRBV20-1 with TRBJ2-1; D assignment may be TRBD1 or TRBD2 (5 bases each). The CDR3 is made up of 16 amino acids. Trimming pared 6 bases from V and 0 bases from J, leaving 18 bases between. Germline CDR1 is DFQATT and CDR2 is SNEGSKA (reference sequence). The CDR3 DNA reads TGCAGTGCGAGGTTCCGGGACCAGATCTCCTACAATGAGCAGTTCTTC. This encodes CSARFRDQISYNEQFF.

This clonotype has more than one count but fewer than ten. One end of the junction is discordant with germline, which a read error may explain. The rearrangement uses TRBV20-1 and TRBJ2-1, with TRBD2 matching over 15 bases. Germline V gene lookup returns CDR1 DFQATT and CDR2 SNEGSKA (reference sequence). The CDR3 has 13 amino acids. As DNA, the CDR3 is TGCAGTGCGGGACTAGCGGGGGGAAATGAGCAGTTCTTT. Amino acid sequence: CSAGLAGGNEQFF.

The table lists this clonotype with a few counts. V is TRBV14 and J is TRBJ2-5; D ambiguous. The CDR3 is 11 amino acids. Germline CDR1 SGHDN, CDR2 FVKESK. The V gene lost 3 bases and the J gene lost 1 base, with 0 bases spanning the gap. The CDR3 loop reads CASSHQETQYF. The CDR3 bases are TGTGCCAGCAGCCACCAAGAGACCCAGTACTTC. Full variable domain (outside the CDR3, taken from reference TRBV14 and TRBJ2-5): EAGVTQFPSHSVIEKGQTVTLRCDPISGHDNLYWYRRVMGKEIKFLLHFVKESKQDESGMPNNRFLAERTGGTYSTLKVQPAELEDSGVYFCASSHQETQYFGPGTRLLVL.

The chain links TRBV19 to TRBJ1-5; 10 nucleotides agree with TRBD1. This CDR3 has 14 amino acids. The V gene's germline CDR1 is LNHDA and CDR2 SQIVND (reference sequence). V lost 3 bases to trimming and J lost 4 bases; unmatched junction nucleotides: 0. In nucleotides, the CDR3 is TGTGCCAGTAGTATGGGACAGGGGAATCAGCCCCAGCATTTT. Translation gives CASSMGQGNQPQHF.

The chain couples TRBV11-2 to TRBJ2-1, with 8 positions matching TRBD2. The length of the CDR3 is 16 residues. In germline, CDR1 is SGHAT, CDR2 FQNNGV. V lost 3 bases and J lost 7; bases outside the gene matches: 11. CDR3: CASSFGVAGGVNEQFF. The DNA of the CDR3 is TGTGCCAGCAGCTTTGGCGTTGCGGGGGGAGTAAATGAGCAGTTCTTC. Based on the CDR3 plus reference TRBV11-2 and TRBJ2-1, the full variable domain is EAGVAQSPRYKIIEKRQSVAFWCNPISGHATLYWYQQILGQGPKLLIQFQNNGVVDDSQLPKDRFSAERLKGVDSTLKIQPAKLEDSAVYLCASSFGVAGGVNEQFFGPGTRLTVL.

This clonotype was detected only a few times. V and J are TRBV9 and TRBJ2-1; 9 nucleotides agree with TRBD1. There are 16 residues in the CDR3. The V gene end was trimmed by 4 bases and the J gene end by 6 bases; junction bases not matched to a gene: 11. Germline CDR1 and CDR2: SGDLS and YYNGEE. The CDR3 spells CASSPERTGAFNEQFF. CDR3 DNA sequence: TGTGCCAGCAGCCCCGAACGGACAGGGGCTTTCAATGAGCAGTTCTTC.

This clonotype was seen a handful of times. The chain carries TRBV29-1 and TRBJ1-2, with no clear D. Germline V lookup: CDR1 SQVTM, CDR2 ANQGSEA. This CDR3 spans 13 amino acids. V was shortened by 4 bases and J by 1 base, with 10 bases between the two germline ends. Here the CDR3 DNA reads TGCAGCGTTGTAGGCGGAGATAACTATGGCTACACCTTC. It encodes CSVVGGDNYGYTF.

The chain combines TRBV7-9 with TRBJ2-3; TRBD2 aligns across 8 bases. The CDR3 runs to 16 residues. J lost 0 bases, V lost 3 bases, and 5 bases had no gene match. CDR1 and CDR2 (germline): SEHNR, FQNEAQ (reference sequence). DNA for the CDR3: TGTGCCAGCAGCTTGGGCGCGGGGGGTAGCACAGATACGCAGTATTTT. Its protein is CASSLGAGGSTDTQYF.

V usage is TRBV6-6 and J usage is TRBJ1-2; a possible D gene is TRBD1 (5 bases). CDR1 and CDR2 (germline): MNHNY, SVGAGI (reference sequence). Trimming stripped 2 bases from V and 7 bases from J, with 11 bases between. The CDR3 length is 13 residues. CDR3 in DNA: TGTGCCAGCAGTTACAGCTGGGGACTTGGCTACACCTTC. Translation: CASSYSWGLGYTF.

To note about this clonotype: Mismatch with germline at one junction end may stem from a read error. The rearrangement uses TRBV10-3 and TRBJ2-7, with 9 bases identical to TRBD1. The germline CDR1 and CDR2 sequences are ENHRY and SYGVKD. The CDR3 has 16 amino acids. DNA of the CDR3: TGTGCCAGCAGTTCCCCGGATCTGACAGGGGGTTCCGAGCAGTACTTC. It translates to CASSSPDLTGGSEQYF.